The rows below give T cell receptor beta chains drawn from one sample of a study of vaccination and CD4 T cells after COVID-19. These receptors' targets are unknown. Via MiXCR, TCRdb re-called the PCR reads, giving one row per CDR3 protein. The profile covers some 14,000 distinct CDR3 sequences, with 21% appearing a single time and approximately 12% taken by the ten largest. Sequenced material: CD4+ T cells from blood, cultured in vitro, taken before SARS-CoV-2 vaccination. The receptors were sampled from a human donor who received a COVID-19 vaccine. Each CDR3 is given with its conserved first and last residue. D genes are given only for firm matches. Clone size is shown for a subset of rows, as once, few, many or a class of expanded clone.

CDR3aa,CDR3nt,j_gene,abundance,d_gene,v_gene
CASSQDVNSYEQYF,TGTGCCAGCAGCCAAGATGTCAACTCCTACGAGCAGTACTTC,TRBJ2-7,NA,NA,TRBV4-2
CASSPSDRVNQPQHF,TGCGCCAGCAGCCCCTCTGACAGGGTCAATCAGCCCCAGCATTTT,TRBJ1-5,NA,TRBD1,TRBV5-1
CASSNSLTSGGLTTGELFF,TGTGCCAGCAGCAACTCCCTGACTAGCGGGGGGCTAACCACCGGGGAGCTGTTTTTT,TRBJ2-2,NA,TRBD2,TRBV7-3
CSAPLAGSANTGELFF,TGCAGTGCTCCCTTAGCGGGGAGCGCGAACACCGGGGAGCTGTTTTTT,TRBJ2-2,NA,TRBD2,TRBV20-1
CATSSGSQETQYF,TGTGCCACCAGCTCAGGGTCCCAAGAGACCCAGTACTTC,TRBJ2-5,few,NA,TRBV24-1
CSVAGPGINEQFF,TGCAGCGTTGCGGGACCGGGAATCAATGAGCAGTTCTTC,TRBJ2-1,NA,NA,TRBV29-1
CSVGRRTGLDEQYF,TGCAGCGTTGGGAGAAGGACAGGGCTGGATGAGCAGTACTTC,TRBJ2-7,NA,TRBD1,TRBV29-1
CASSLGGGGNTEAFF,TGTGCCAGCAGCTTAGGCGGGGGAGGCAACACTGAAGCTTTCTTT,TRBJ1-1,few,NA,TRBV11-3
CASSLEEGGYGYTF,TGTGCCAGCAGCTTAGAGGAGGGTGGCTATGGCTACACCTTC,TRBJ1-2,NA,NA,TRBV7-9
CASSSLVAGSTDTQYF,TGCGCCAGCAGCTCCCTCGTAGCAGGATCCACAGATACGCAGTATTTT,TRBJ2-3,NA,NA,TRBV5-1
CASSLDGGADNEQFF,TGCGCCAGCAGCTTGGACGGGGGGGCGGACAATGAGCAGTTCTTC,TRBJ2-1,few,TRBD2,TRBV5-1
CASSDRGLFRNQPQHF,TGTGCCAGCAGTGACAGGGGGCTTTTTAGAAATCAGCCCCAGCATTTT,TRBJ1-5,few,TRBD1,TRBV6-1
CASMIRWGPEAFF,TGTGCCAGCATGATCCGCTGGGGCCCTGAAGCTTTCTTT,TRBJ1-1,few,NA,TRBV6-1
CASSESRTGLGYTF,TGTGCCAGCAGTGAATCGCGGACTGGGCTAGGCTACACCTTC,TRBJ1-2,few,NA,TRBV6-1
CASSLAGVGFREQYF,TGTGCCAGCAGCCTGGCTGGGGTAGGGTTCCGGGAGCAGTACTTC,TRBJ2-7,few,NA,TRBV5-4
CSASPPGAREQFF,TGCAGTGCTTCCCCACCCGGGGCGAGAGAGCAGTTCTTC,TRBJ2-1,few,NA,TRBV20-1
CASREVGGGQPQHF,TGTGCCAGCCGGGAGGTAGGGGGCGGTCAGCCCCAGCATTTT,TRBJ1-5,medium-sized,TRBD1,TRBV6-1
CASSSPGGTEAFF,TGTGCCAGCTCATCCCCAGGCGGGACTGAAGCTTTCTTT,TRBJ1-1,few,NA,TRBV18
CATSRAGSRVPSLNGYTF,TGTGCCACCAGCAGAGCTGGTTCCAGGGTCCCTTCTTTGAATGGCTACACCTTC,TRBJ1-2,medium-sized,NA,TRBV15
CASSPGRGEQYF,TGTGCCAGCAGCCCCGGGAGGGGGGAGCAGTACTTC,TRBJ2-7,few,TRBD2,TRBV7-6
CAISAPSGGANEQFF,TGTGCCATCAGCGCCCCTAGCGGGGGGGCGAATGAGCAGTTCTTC,TRBJ2-1,NA,TRBD2,TRBV10-3
CSATDDGDHRVNTEAFF,TGCAGTGCTACCGACGATGGGGATCACAGGGTGAACACTGAAGCTTTCTTT,TRBJ1-1,NA,NA,TRBV20-1
CASSPLRGTYEQYF,TGCGCCAGCAGCCCGCTCAGGGGGACCTACGAGCAGTACTTC,TRBJ2-7,NA,TRBD1,TRBV10-1
CSALDSAEAFF,TGCAGTGCTCTGGACAGCGCTGAAGCTTTCTTT,TRBJ1-1,NA,NA,TRBV20-1
CASSLGVYEQYF,TGTGCCAGCAGCTTGGGAGTCTACGAGCAGTACTTC,TRBJ2-7,NA,NA,TRBV5-3
CASSSTSGGRTQYF,TGTGCCAGCAGCTCAACTAGCGGGGGGAGGACCCAGTACTTC,TRBJ2-5,medium-sized,TRBD2,TRBV11-3
CSAGRSGTNYGYTF,TGCAGTGCCGGGCGGTCAGGGACCAACTATGGCTACACCTTC,TRBJ1-2,medium-sized,NA,TRBV20-1
CASSYGLAGVANTGELFF,TGTGCCAGCAGCTATGGACTAGCGGGGGTCGCGAACACCGGGGAGCTGTTTTTT,TRBJ2-2,few,TRBD2,TRBV7-9
CASGWGGDYNEQFF,TGTGCCAGCGGGTGGGGTGGGGACTACAATGAGCAGTTCTTC,TRBJ2-1,few,NA,TRBV7-2
CATRGAGRGDGYTF,TGTGCCACCCGGGGGGCGGGCAGGGGAGATGGCTACACCTTC,TRBJ1-2,NA,NA,TRBV19
CASSGTGGGTGELFF,TGTGCCAGCAGCGGGACAGGGGGAGGTACCGGGGAGCTGTTTTTT,TRBJ2-2,NA,TRBD1,TRBV11-2
CAWSLGNRGQPQHF,TGTGCCTGGAGCTTGGGGAACAGGGGTCAGCCCCAGCATTTT,TRBJ1-5,NA,TRBD1,TRBV30
CSVRNTEAFF,TGCAGCGTGAGGAACACTGAAGCTTTCTTT,TRBJ1-1,few,NA,TRBV29-1
CASSRTGTGYTGELFF,TGCGCCAGCAGCCGCACCGGGACAGGGTACACCGGGGAGCTGTTTTTT,TRBJ2-2,NA,TRBD1,TRBV5-1
CATSDPGRETQYF,TGTGCCACCAGTGATCCAGGGAGAGAGACCCAGTACTTC,TRBJ2-5,medium-sized,NA,TRBV24-1
CASSPVSGGAGTGELFF,TGTGCCAGCAGCCCGGTTAGCGGGGGGGCTGGCACCGGGGAGCTGTTTTTT,TRBJ2-2,few,TRBD2,TRBV11-3
CASSSVAGARTDTQYF,TGTGCCAGCAGCTCCGTAGCGGGGGCCCGCACAGATACGCAGTATTTT,TRBJ2-3,few,TRBD2,TRBV5-4
CSAGRVNYGYTF,TGCAGTGCTGGCCGGGTAAACTATGGCTACACCTTC,TRBJ1-2,medium-sized,NA,TRBV20-1
CASTRQVGRGETQYF,TGTGCCAGCACCCGACAGGTCGGCAGGGGAGAGACCCAGTACTTC,TRBJ2-5,NA,NA,TRBV7-8
CASSIRTGVYNEQFF,TGTGCCAGTAGTATCCGAACAGGGGTATACAATGAGCAGTTCTTC,TRBJ2-1,NA,TRBD1,TRBV19
CASSPTDRVGYSPLHF,TGCGCCAGCAGCCCAACTGACAGGGTGGGGTATTCACCCCTCCACTTT,TRBJ1-6,few,TRBD1,TRBV5-1
CASSLGLAAEQYF,TGTGCCAGCAGCTTGGGACTAGCGGCCGAGCAGTACTTC,TRBJ2-7,NA,TRBD2,TRBV7-7
CASGRDGGDSYEQYF,TGTGCCAGCGGGCGGGACGGGGGGGACTCCTACGAGCAGTACTTC,TRBJ2-7,NA,TRBD2,TRBV25-1
CASSLGLEAGNTIYF,TGTGCCAGCAGTTTAGGCCTCGAGGCCGGAAACACCATATATTTT,TRBJ1-3,NA,NA,TRBV12-3/TRBV12-4
CASSLGSSGVQETQYF,TGTGCCAGCAGCTTGGGGTCATCAGGCGTCCAAGAGACCCAGTACTTC,TRBJ2-5,NA,NA,TRBV5-4
CASSYGQYSNQPQHF,TGTGCCAGCAGCTATGGACAGTATAGCAATCAGCCCCAGCATTTT,TRBJ1-5,few,NA,TRBV12-3/TRBV12-4
CASSSHGRQGADTQYF,TGTGCCAGCAGCTCACACGGGCGACAGGGTGCAGATACGCAGTATTTT,TRBJ2-3,NA,TRBD1,TRBV7-9
CASQRDSYNEQFF,TGTGCCAGCCAGAGGGACTCCTACAATGAGCAGTTCTTC,TRBJ2-1,NA,NA,TRBV6-1